These 2 T cell receptor beta chains originate from one sample sequenced in a study of siplizumab effects on memory and regulatory T cells. The table came from immunoSEQ multiplex PCR; TCRdb's copy has only in-frame clones and leaves some out. The sample has about 94,000 clones, nearly 95% seen once. Specimen: non-Treg CD4+ T cells sorted from blood. The receptor source for this set is a human donor in good health.

The CDR3 sequence is CAWSPGLAERTDTQYF. In DNA form, the CDR3 reads TGTGCCTGGAGTCCTGGACTAGCGGAGCGCACAGATACGCAGTATTTT. The J gene is TRBJ2-3, the V gene TRBV30, with 10 positions matching TRBD2. The V and J ends lost 2 bases and 1 base, in that order; junction bases with no gene match: 6. CDR3 length: 16 residues. The germline V gene encodes CDR1 GTSNPN and CDR2 SVGIG (reference sequence). Full variable domain (outside the CDR3, taken from reference TRBV30 and TRBJ2-3): SQTIHQWPATLVQPVGSPLSLECTVEGTSNPNLYWYRQAAGRGLQLLFYSVGIGQISSEVPQNLSASRPQDRQFILSSKKLLLSDSGFYLCAWSPGLAERTDTQYFGPGTRLTVL.

The chain couples TRBV6-6 to TRBJ1-6; D gene ambiguous. This CDR3 comprises 14 residues. From germline, CDR1 is MNHNY and CDR2 SVGAGI (reference sequence). V lost 2 bases, J lost 8 bases, and 10 bases lay in between. As DNA, the CDR3 is TGTGCCAGCAGTTACAGGGTCCGAGATTCACCCCTCCACTTT. Protein sequence: CASSYRVRDSPLHF.